One sample yielded the 9 T cell receptor beta chains listed below, sequenced in a study of vaccination and CD4 T cells after COVID-19 (dated by TCRdb to between 2021 and 2023). Libraries were constructed by PCR. TCRdb names Illumina iSeq 100 as the instrument used. DNA from cultured CD4+ T cells was subjected to TCR sequencing with the Oncomine TCR Beta short-read assay at the Johns Hopkins FTIC core. TCRdb handled the public reads itself, with Q25 trimming in fastp and clone calling in MiXCR, and kept productive beta chains. Here each entry gathers all rows of one CDR3 protein and keeps the most common genes and DNA. This sample lists about 15,000 distinct CDR3 sequences; about 48% were detected once. The ten largest make up more than 9% of the sample. The treatment or condition label, read with the paper, signifies: approximately nine-day PBMC culture with coronavirus spike peptide pools or control peptides (ViraFEST assay).

Their cognate antigens are unknown. The sequenced sample was CD4+ T cells from blood, cultured in vitro. These receptors were taken from a human donor who had recovered from COVID-19.

V is TRBV5-5 and J is TRBJ2-1; the D gene is possibly TRBD2 (6 bases). Germline values: CDR1 SGHKS, CDR2 YYEKEE (reference sequence). Trimming took off 2 bases at V and 2 bases at J, with 11 bases between the two ends. This CDR3 has 15 residues. CDR3 DNA: TGTGCCAGCAGCTTCCGGGAGTTAACCTACAATGAGCAGTTCTTC. Its translation is CASSFRELTYNEQFF.

In its sample, this clonotype was seen a few times. The CDR3 here is CASREDGRNSNQPQHF. DNA of the CDR3: TGTGCCAGTAGAGAGGATGGCCGAAATAGCAATCAGCCCCAGCATTTT. This chain links TRBV19 with TRBJ1-5; no clear D. The CDR3 is made up of 16 amino acids. Germline CDR1 is LNHDA and CDR2 is SQIVND (reference sequence). V lost 6 bases and J 0 bases, leaving 15 bases between the germline ends.

This clonotype appeared a single time. V is TRBV20-1 and J is TRBJ2-5; D unresolved. V was clipped by 5 bases and J by 3 bases, with 19 bases between them. Per the germline V gene, CDR1 is DFQATT and CDR2 is SNEGSKA (reference sequence). This CDR3 spans 15 amino acids. The CDR3: CSAGSTDWYKETQYF. The CDR3 nucleotides are TGCAGTGCTGGGTCGACTGATTGGTACAAAGAGACCCAGTACTTC.

This rearrangement joins TRBV28 to TRBJ2-6; no clear D gene. The germline V and J ends were trimmed by 4 bases and 0 bases, with 10 bases remaining between them. The CDR3 length is 16 residues. Germline CDR1 is MDHEN and CDR2 is SYDVKM. The CDR3 loop is CASSSDTNSGANVLTF. As DNA, the CDR3 is TGTGCCAGCAGTTCCGACACCAACTCTGGGGCCAACGTCCTGACTTTC.

This clonotype was found once. V gene TRBV10-3 combines with J gene TRBJ2-1; the match to TRBD2 covers 11 bases. The CDR3 contains 13 residues. Germline trimming cut 6 bases from V and 9 bases from J; bases unmatched to any gene: 4. The germline CDR1 and CDR2 sequences are ENHRY and SYGVKD. The CDR3 DNA sequence: TGTGCCATCAGCCTCGGGACTAGCGGTGAGCAGTTCTTC. Protein sequence: CAISLGTSGEQFF.

The chain joins TRBV27 to TRBJ1-1; D is perhaps TRBD1 (6 bases). Germline CDR1 MNHEY, CDR2 SMNVEV (reference sequence). The germline V and J ends were trimmed by 3 bases and 1 base, with 18 bases remaining between them. The CDR3 is made up of 17 amino acids. This CDR3 reads CASSFSYTGTPNTEAFF. Here the CDR3 DNA reads TGTGCCAGCAGTTTCTCTTATACCGGGACACCGAACACTGAAGCTTTCTTT.

This clonotype was seen a few times. The chain carries TRBV27 and TRBJ2-7, with 9 bases aligning to TRBD1. Germline CDR1 is MNHEY and CDR2 is SMNVEV (reference sequence). This CDR3 comprises 15 residues. The J segment lost 3 bases and the V segment lost 3 bases, leaving 6 bases of the junction unmatched. In DNA form, the CDR3 reads TGTGCCAGCAGTTTGCGGGACAGGGTAGGCTACGAGCAGTACTTC. The encoded protein is CASSLRDRVGYEQYF.

The J gene is TRBJ1-2, the V gene TRBV10-3, with 8 bases fitting TRBD1. The CDR3 sequence is 14 residues long. Trimming at V came to 5 bases and at J to 6 bases, leaving 8 bases not matched to a gene. Per germline, CDR1 ENHRY and CDR2 SYGVKD. The CDR3 loop reads CAISPTGEGNGYTF. CDR3 sequence (DNA): TGTGCCATCAGTCCGACAGGGGAGGGCAATGGCTACACCTTC.

The V and J genes are TRBV7-2 and TRBJ2-1; D perhaps matches TRBD2 (7 bases). Germline V gene data show CDR1 as SGHTA and CDR2 as FQGNSA. This CDR3 is 15 amino acids long. V dropped 2 bases and J dropped 5 bases, with 13 bases sitting between them. As DNA, the CDR3 is TGTGCCAGCAGCTTATCGGCGGGGGCACACAATGAGCAGTTCTTC. Its protein product is CASSLSAGAHNEQFF.